The sample holds a few counts of the clone carrying this T cell receptor (beta chain). What it recognizes is unknown. This record comes from a study of T-cell memory formation after mild COVID-19. Study-wide points: Day 15 to 85 contractors were CD4/CD8 balanced; later expanders leaned CD4+. Several responding clones turned up in pre-infection memory, indicating that cross-reactive memory may have taken part. Of the contracting clones, CD4+ ones lay mainly in CM and EM, and CD8+ ones in EMRA.

5'RACE, which relied on constant-segment primers, yielded TCR alpha and TCR beta cDNA libraries carrying sample barcodes and UMIs. One entry per CDR3 protein results from TCRdb running MiXCR on the 5' RACE reads. The profile shows about 190,000 distinct CDR3 sequences, roughly 18% of them singletons. This receptor was identified in an adult woman who had mild COVID-19 (a few samples of this study predate the infection). Cell type and time point are not known. Sequenced: PBMCs or a T cell subset sorted from them (not recorded which).

The CDR3 reads CASSLEARTDTQYF. The CDR3 DNA follows: TGTGCCAGCAGCTTGGAGGCGAGAACAGATACGCAGTATTTT. This rearrangement joins TRBV5-4 to TRBJ2-3; D uncertain. Trimming pared 0 bases from V and 3 bases from J, leaving 8 bases between. Germline assignment: CDR1 SGHNT and CDR2 YYREEE (reference sequence). CDR3 length equals 14 residues.